The entry below gives a single T cell receptor (beta chain) sequence along with its context. The antigen it binds to is not known. Base qualities are not at hand, and no much larger clone is one base apart. The data were taken from a study of beta chain features in type 1 diabetes listed by TCRdb under 2018. Background on the whole study: No differences in mean age, gender distribution, total cell number or subset yield were found between patients and healthy donors. Whereas all 30 or so donors provided naive and central memory subsets, regulatory and stem cell-like memory subsets were isolated from just 8 patients and roughly 8 healthy donors. The study compared TCRB repertoires of sorted circulating CD4+ T cell subsets between recently diagnosed type 1 diabetes patients and matched healthy donors. A total of around 110,000,000 sorted cells were examined across all samples, and RNA yield correlated strongly with the number of cells per subset.

Study-wide conclusions, independent of this receptor: The naive, central memory and regulatory TCRB repertoires appeared to resemble one another more closely among patients than among healthy donors. Shorter templates might be favored by PCR, yet because patient and control samples were amplified and corrected together, any such skew would affect both groups equally. At VDJ recombination sites, type 1 diabetes patients had fewer insertions and more deleted nucleotides, which implies abnormalities in thymic rearrangement. HLA sub-analyses involved small numbers of individuals, so any influence of HLA type on TCRB rearrangement remained unresolved. A moderate but significant shortening of TCRB CDR3 length was observed in type 1 diabetes patients in all four CD4+ subsets. Because cDNA was sequenced instead of genomic DNA, highly expressing activated cells could be over-represented, though the groups showed no difference in activation or CD3 levels.

From each donor, a single peripheral blood sample of 95 to 150 mL on average was drawn into heparinised tubes. Using a panel that included CD45RO, CCR7, CD25, CD127, CD95 and CD27, naive, central memory, regulatory and stem cell-like memory CD4+ T cells were sorted on a BD FACSAria II. Purity was above 98% for every sorted population. PBMCs were isolated immediately by Lymphoprep density gradient centrifugation and stained directly without culture. So that batch effects would be minimized, each experiment stained and sorted samples in pairs, pairing one healthy donor with one patient. Taken from the germline V gene, the CDR1 and CDR2 loops are ENHRY and SYGVKD. V is reduced by 3 bases and J by 1 base, leaving a spacing of 10 bases between them. There are 14 amino acids in the CDR3, from cysteine to phenylalanine inclusive. Only the CDR3 DNA is retained, 42 bases long and in frame from the first base.

The entire amount of isolated RNA was reverse transcribed using the High Capacity cDNA Reverse Transcription Kit, so the sequenced TCRB transcripts were expressed ones. Deep immunoSEQ sequencing was applied to naive, central memory and regulatory T cell samples, giving an average of approximately 4 million total reads per sample. After sorted cells were lysed in RLT buffer, RNA was extracted with DNase-treated RNeasy Micro or Mini kits, with the choice depending on cell number. To prevent cross-contamination, each cell subset was processed individually, whereas patient and healthy donor samples were processed jointly. The immunoSEQ multiplex PCR was used to amplify TCRB sequences from cDNA, generating 87-bp fragments that spanned the CDR3 region. Amplicons were sequenced on the Illumina HiSeq platform. The paper's processing steps were these. Synthetic template baselines were used to correct PCR bias computationally, reads within Hamming distance 2 were collapsed together, and singletons that could not be merged were discarded. Reads were aligned against IMGT to assign V, D and J genes, CDR3 length and insertions or deletions at six rearrangement sites. Clonotype counts were normalized to sorted cell number within each subset before computing true diversity and Gini coefficients with the tcR R package. The overlap coefficient, calculated on TCRB nucleotide sequences, was used to measure repertoire sharing. Out-of-frame TCRB sequences from naive cells were analyzed to stand in for the pre-selection repertoire. The source is immuneACCESS, and TCRdb retained only in-frame sequences with V and J called. Part of the clones is not carried over; for the studies checked, unresolved V genes explain less than half of this, and the remainder is unexplained. V and J calls and clone size are those listed in that table; D and trimming were worked out from the DNA. This sample is represented by about 410,000 clones; roughly 13% of them were singletons. Roughly 0.038% of the sample is in the top ten clones.

The clonotype originates from a man younger than 40 in good health. The chain joins TRBV10-3 to TRBJ2-7; no D gene is confidently identified. The sequencing sample was made of naive CD4+ T cells from blood. This specimen's cell subset or site label, per the study, means: true naive CD4+ T cells. The DNA is as follows: TGTGCCATCAGTGAAAGAACCGATTCCTACGAGCAGTACTTC. Its coded protein is CAISERTDSYEQYF.